This TCR beta chain originates from a study of shared clonotypes between healthy human individuals. Looking at the study overall: Donors had three CD4 naive, three CD4 memory, two CD8 naive and one CD8 memory plate apiece.

The germline gives CDR1 SNHLY, CDR2 FYNNEI. J lost 6 bases, V lost 4 bases, and 2 bases had no gene match. This CDR3 spans 13 amino acids. Genomic DNA of each subset was evenly split across several immunoSEQ plates. Sorted-subset replicate PCR reactions were performed with approximately 180 ng DNA, corresponding to roughly 27,000 T cell genomes. Assay used: immunoSEQ multiplex PCR; TCRdb lists only in-frame clones, some missing. The data contain some 1.5 million clones, nearly 99% of them singletons. The chain combines TRBV2 with TRBJ1-1; 10 positions agree with TRBD1. Input material: naive CD4+ T cells sorted from blood. Stated subset: CD45RA+ positively selected. This sequence was found in a man aged 30 to 39 in good health. The CDR3 DNA follows: TGTGCCAGCAGTGGGACAGGGGGATCTGAAGCTTTCTTT. It translates to CASSGTGGSEAFF.